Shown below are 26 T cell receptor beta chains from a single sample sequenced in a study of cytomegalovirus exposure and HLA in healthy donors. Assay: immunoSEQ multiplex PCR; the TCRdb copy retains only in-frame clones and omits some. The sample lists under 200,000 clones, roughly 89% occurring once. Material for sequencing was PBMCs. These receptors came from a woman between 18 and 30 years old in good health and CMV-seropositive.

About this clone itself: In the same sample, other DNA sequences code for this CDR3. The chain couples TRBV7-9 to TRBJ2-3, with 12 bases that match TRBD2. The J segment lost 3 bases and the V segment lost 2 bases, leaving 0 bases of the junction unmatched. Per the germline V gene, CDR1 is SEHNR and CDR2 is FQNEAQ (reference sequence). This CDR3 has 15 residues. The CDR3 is CASSLLAGGTDTQYF. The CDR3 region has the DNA TGTGCCAGCAGCTTACTAGCGGGGGGGACAGATACGCAGTATTTT.

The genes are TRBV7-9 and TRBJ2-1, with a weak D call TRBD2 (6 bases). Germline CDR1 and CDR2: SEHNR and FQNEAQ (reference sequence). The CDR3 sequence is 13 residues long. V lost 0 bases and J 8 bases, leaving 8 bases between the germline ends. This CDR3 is CASSLAPGDEQFF. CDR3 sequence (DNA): TGTGCCAGCAGCTTAGCGCCGGGGGATGAGCAGTTCTTC.

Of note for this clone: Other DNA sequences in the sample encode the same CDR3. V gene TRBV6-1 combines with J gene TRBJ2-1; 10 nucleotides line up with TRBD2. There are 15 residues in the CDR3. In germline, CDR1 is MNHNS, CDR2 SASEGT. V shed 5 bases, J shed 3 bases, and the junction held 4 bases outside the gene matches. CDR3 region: CASSPLAGDYNEQFF. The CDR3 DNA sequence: TGTGCCAGCAGTCCGCTAGCGGGAGACTACAATGAGCAGTTCTTC.

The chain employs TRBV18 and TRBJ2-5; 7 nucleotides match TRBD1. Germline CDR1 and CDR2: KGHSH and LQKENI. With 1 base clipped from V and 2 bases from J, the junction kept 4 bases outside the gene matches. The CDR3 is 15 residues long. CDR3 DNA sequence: TGTGCCAGCTCACCACAGACAGGGCGACAAGAGACCCAGTACTTC. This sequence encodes CASSPQTGRQETQYF.

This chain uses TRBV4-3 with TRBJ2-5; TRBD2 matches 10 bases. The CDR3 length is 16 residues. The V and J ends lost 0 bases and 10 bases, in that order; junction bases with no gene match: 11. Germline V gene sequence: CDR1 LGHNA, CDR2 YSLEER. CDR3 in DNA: TGCGCCAGCAGCCAAGATTACAGAGCGGGAGGGCCCCGCCAGTACTTC. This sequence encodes CASSQDYRAGGPRQYF.

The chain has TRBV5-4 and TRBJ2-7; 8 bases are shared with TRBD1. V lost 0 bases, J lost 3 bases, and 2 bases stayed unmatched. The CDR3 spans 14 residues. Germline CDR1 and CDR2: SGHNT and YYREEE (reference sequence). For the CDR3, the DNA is TGTGCCAGCAGCTTGGGACAGGGGCGCTACGAGCAGTACTTC. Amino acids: CASSLGQGRYEQYF.

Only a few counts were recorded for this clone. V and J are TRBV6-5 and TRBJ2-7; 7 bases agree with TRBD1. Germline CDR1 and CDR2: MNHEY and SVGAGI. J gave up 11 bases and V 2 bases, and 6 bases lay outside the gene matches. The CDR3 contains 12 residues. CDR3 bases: TGTGCCAGCAGTTACCAAGGGACAGCGGAGTACTTC. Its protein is CASSYQGTAEYF.

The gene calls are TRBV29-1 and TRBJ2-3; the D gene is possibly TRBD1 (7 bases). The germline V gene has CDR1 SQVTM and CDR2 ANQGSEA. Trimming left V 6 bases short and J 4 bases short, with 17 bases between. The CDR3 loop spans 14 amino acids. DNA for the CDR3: TGCAGCGTCGCGGGACAGTACAAACCAGATACGCAGTATTTT. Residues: CSVAGQYKPDTQYF.

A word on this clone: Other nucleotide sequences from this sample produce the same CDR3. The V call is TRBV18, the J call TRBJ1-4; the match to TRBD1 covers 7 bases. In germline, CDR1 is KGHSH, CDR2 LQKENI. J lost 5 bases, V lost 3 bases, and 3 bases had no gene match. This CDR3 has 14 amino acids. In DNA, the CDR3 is TGTGCCAGCTCACCGGGACAGCTGAATGAAAAACTGTTTTTT. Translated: CASSPGQLNEKLFF.

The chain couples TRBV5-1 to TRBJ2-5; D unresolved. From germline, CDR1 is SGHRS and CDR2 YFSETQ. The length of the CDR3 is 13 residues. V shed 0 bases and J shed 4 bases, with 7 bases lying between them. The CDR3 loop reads CASSLVHRETQYF. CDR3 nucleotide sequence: TGCGCCAGCAGCTTGGTGCATAGAGAGACCCAGTACTTC.

The DNA of the CDR3 is TGTGCCTGGAGAGACGAGGGTAGAAAAGCTTTCTTT. Amino acids: CAWRDEGRKAFF. The J gene is TRBJ1-1, the V gene TRBV30; D ambiguous. Germline V gene sequence: CDR1 GTSNPN, CDR2 SVGIG (reference sequence). This CDR3 has 12 residues. V was shortened by 3 bases and J by 9 bases, with 14 bases between the two germline ends.

CDR3 region: CASRAGPPPPNEQFF. For the CDR3, the DNA is TGTGCCAGTAGGGCAGGGCCTCCTCCGCCGAATGAGCAGTTCTTC. This chain links TRBV19 with TRBJ2-1; possible D gene TRBD1, 5 bases. V was shortened by 6 bases and J by 7 bases, with 19 bases between the two germline ends. The length of the CDR3 is 15 residues. From germline, CDR1 is LNHDA and CDR2 SQIVND (reference sequence).

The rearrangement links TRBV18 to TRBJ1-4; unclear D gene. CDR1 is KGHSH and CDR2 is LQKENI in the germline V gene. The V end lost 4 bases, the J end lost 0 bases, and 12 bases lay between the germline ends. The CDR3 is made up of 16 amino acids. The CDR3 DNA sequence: TGTGCCAGCTCACTCCGCCCGGTTGCAACTAATGAAAAACTGTTTTTT. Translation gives CASSLRPVATNEKLFF. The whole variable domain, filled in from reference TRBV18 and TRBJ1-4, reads NAGVMQNPRHLVRRRGQEARLRCSPMKGHSHVYWYRQLPEEGLKFMVYLQKENIIDESGMPKERFSAEFPKEGPSILRIQQVVRGDSAAYFCASSLRPVATNEKLFFGSGTQLSVL.

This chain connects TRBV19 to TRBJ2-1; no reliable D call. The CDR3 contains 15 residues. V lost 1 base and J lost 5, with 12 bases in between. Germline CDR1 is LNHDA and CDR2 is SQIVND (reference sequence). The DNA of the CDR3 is TGTGCCAGTAGTATAGGGGCTATACAAAACAATGAGCAGTTCTTC. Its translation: CASSIGAIQNNEQFF.

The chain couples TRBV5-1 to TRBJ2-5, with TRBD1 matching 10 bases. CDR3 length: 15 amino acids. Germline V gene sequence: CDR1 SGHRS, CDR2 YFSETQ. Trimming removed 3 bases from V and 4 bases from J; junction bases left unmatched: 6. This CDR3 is CASSSSGTGVETQYF. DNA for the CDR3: TGCGCCAGCAGCTCCTCCGGGACAGGGGTAGAGACCCAGTACTTC.

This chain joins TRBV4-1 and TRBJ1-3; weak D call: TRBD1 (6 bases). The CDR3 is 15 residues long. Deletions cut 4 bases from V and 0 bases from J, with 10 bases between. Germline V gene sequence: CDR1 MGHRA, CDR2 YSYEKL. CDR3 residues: CASSLGQLSGNTIYF. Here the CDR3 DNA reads TGCGCCAGCAGCCTTGGACAGCTCTCTGGAAACACCATATATTTT.

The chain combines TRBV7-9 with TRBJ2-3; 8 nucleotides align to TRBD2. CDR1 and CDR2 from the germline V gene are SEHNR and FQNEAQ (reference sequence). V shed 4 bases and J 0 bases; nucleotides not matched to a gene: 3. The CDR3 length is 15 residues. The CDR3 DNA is TGTGCCAGCAGCTCGGGACTAGGAAGCACAGATACGCAGTATTTT. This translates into CASSSGLGSTDTQYF.

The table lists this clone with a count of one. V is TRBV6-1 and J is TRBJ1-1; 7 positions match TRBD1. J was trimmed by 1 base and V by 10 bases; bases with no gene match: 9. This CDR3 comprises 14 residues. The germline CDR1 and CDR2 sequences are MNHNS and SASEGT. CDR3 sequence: CATTAGTANTEAFF. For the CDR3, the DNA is TGTGCCACTACCGCCGGGACAGCGAACACTGAAGCTTTCTTT.

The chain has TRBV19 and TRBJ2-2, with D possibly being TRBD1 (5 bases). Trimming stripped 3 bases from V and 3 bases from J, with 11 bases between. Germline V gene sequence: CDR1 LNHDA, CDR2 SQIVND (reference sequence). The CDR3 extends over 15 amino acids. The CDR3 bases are TGTGCCAGTAGTATGTTCAGGGCGGACACCGGGGAGCTGTTTTTT. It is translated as CASSMFRADTGELFF.

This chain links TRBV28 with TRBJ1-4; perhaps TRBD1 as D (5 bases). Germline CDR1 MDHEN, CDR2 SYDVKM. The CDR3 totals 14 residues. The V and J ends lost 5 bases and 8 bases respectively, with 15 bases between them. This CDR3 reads CASSRGTRGEKLFF. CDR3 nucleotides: TGTGCCAGCAGTCGCGGGACCCGGGGGGAAAAACTGTTTTTT.

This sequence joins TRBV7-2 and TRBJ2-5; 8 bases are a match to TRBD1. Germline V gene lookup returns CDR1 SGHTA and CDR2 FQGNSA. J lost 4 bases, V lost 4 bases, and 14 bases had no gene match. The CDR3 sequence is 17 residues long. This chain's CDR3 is CASSSLNGQGERETQYF. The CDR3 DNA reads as TGTGCCAGCAGCTCCCTGAACGGACAGGGCGAGCGAGAGACCCAGTACTTC.

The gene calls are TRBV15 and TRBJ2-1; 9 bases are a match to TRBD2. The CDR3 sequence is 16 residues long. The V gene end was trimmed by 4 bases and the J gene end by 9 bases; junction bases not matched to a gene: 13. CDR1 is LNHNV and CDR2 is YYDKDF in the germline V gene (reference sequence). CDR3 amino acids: CATSILGLAGGIEQFF. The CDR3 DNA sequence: TGTGCCACCAGCATACTGGGACTAGCTGGGGGCATTGAGCAGTTCTTC.

CDR3 sequence reads: CASSPQNNNGYTF. The CDR3, as DNA: TGTGCCAGTAGCCCACAGAATAATAATGGCTACACCTTC. This sequence joins TRBV19 and TRBJ1-2, with D hard to call. Trimming shortened V by 6 bases and J by 6 bases, and 14 bases separated the two germline ends. The length of the CDR3 is 13 residues. In germline, CDR1 is LNHDA, CDR2 SQIVND (reference sequence).

The CDR3, as DNA: TGTGCCAGCAGCTTAGCGGGAGGAATTAATGAAAAACTGTTTTTT. This translates into CASSLAGGINEKLFF. This rearrangement joins TRBV7-6 to TRBJ1-4, with no clear D. The CDR3 is made up of 15 amino acids. Germline CDR1 SGHVS, CDR2 FNYEAQ. V lost 0 bases and J lost 4, with 9 bases in between.

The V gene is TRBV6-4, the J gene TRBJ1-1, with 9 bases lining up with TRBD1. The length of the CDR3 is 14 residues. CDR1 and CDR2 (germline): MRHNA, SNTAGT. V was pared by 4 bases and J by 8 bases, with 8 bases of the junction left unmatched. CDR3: CASSVSQGAGEAFF. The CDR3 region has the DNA TGTGCCAGCAGTGTATCACAGGGGGCCGGGGAAGCTTTCTTT.

The CDR3 DNA reads TGTGCCAGCAGTTACTCTCTCTACAATGAGCAGTTCTTC. Residues: CASSYSLYNEQFF. The V gene is TRBV6-6, the J gene TRBJ2-1; D is uncertain. The germline CDR1 and CDR2 sequences are MNHNY and SVGAGI (reference sequence). This CDR3 comprises 13 residues. Trimming pared 0 bases from V and 3 bases from J, leaving 3 bases between.